This TCR beta chain was sequenced for a study of cytomegalovirus exposure and HLA in healthy donors. Between the trimmed V and J ends, which lost 4 bases and 1 base, there was a span of 8 bases. Germline V gene sequence: CDR1 SGHRS, CDR2 YFSETQ. The CDR3 runs to 13 residues. The PCR had 60 Vbeta and 13 Jbeta primers. Only in-frame clones appear in the TCRdb table, and some are missing; sequencing was by immunoSEQ multiplex PCR. This sample has 95,000 to 150,000 clones, with around 75% found just once. This clone has a handful of counts. The chain employs TRBV5-1 and TRBJ2-5; possibly TRBD2 for D (5 bases). This clonotype was sampled from a man aged 25 to 40 in good health and CMV-seronegative. The sequenced sample consisted of PBMCs. The CDR3 spells CASSAGVQETQYF. The CDR3 coding sequence is TGCGCCAGCAGCGCCGGGGTCCAAGAGACCCAGTACTTC.